This paragraph reports one TCR beta chain. Its antigen is unknown. The sample comes from a study of cytomegalovirus exposure and HLA in healthy donors. The study, taken as a whole, reports: Sequencing depth roughly uniform across donors was assumed in presence/absence analyses. HLA allele associations emerged for about 16,000 TCR beta sequences in a later analysis, at 0.05 false discovery rate. Looking again later, the authors saw that most CMV-associated TCR beta chains seemed HLA-restricted.

The length of the CDR3 is 13 residues. Deletions cut 3 bases from V and 4 bases from J, with 9 bases between. Germline CDR1 is SGHTA and CDR2 is FQGNSA. The PCR employed 60 Vbeta primers together with 13 Jbeta primers. Only in-frame clones appear in the TCRdb table, and some are missing; sequencing was by immunoSEQ multiplex PCR. The table has some 70,000 clones, 78% seen once. The rearrangement links TRBV7-2 to TRBJ1-1, with D possibly matching TRBD1 (5 bases). The source is a man younger than 35 in good health and CMV-seropositive. Sequencing was carried out using PBMCs. The CDR3 coding sequence is TGTGCCAGCAGCTTGCGGGGGGGCACTGAAGCTTTCTTT. Translating gives CASSLRGGTEAFF. The full variable domain, in which reference TRBV7-2 and TRBJ1-1 provide the parts outside the CDR3, is GAGVSQSPSNKVTEKGKDVELRCDPISGHTALYWYRQSLGQGLEFLIYFQGNSAPDKSGLPSDRFSAERTGGSVSTLTIQRTQQEDSAVYLCASSLRGGTEAFFGQGTRLTVV.